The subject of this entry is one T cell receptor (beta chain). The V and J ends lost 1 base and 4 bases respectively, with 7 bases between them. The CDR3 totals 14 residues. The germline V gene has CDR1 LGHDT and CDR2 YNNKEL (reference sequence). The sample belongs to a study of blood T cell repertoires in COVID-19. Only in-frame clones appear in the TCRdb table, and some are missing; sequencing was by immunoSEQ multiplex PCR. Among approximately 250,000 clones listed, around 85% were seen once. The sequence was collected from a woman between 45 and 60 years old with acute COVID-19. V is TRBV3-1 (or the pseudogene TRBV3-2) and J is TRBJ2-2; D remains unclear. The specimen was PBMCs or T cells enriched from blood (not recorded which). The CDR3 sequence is CASSQVGRTGELFF. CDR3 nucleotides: TGTGCCAGCAGCCAAGTGGGCCGCACCGGGGAGCTGTTTTTT.